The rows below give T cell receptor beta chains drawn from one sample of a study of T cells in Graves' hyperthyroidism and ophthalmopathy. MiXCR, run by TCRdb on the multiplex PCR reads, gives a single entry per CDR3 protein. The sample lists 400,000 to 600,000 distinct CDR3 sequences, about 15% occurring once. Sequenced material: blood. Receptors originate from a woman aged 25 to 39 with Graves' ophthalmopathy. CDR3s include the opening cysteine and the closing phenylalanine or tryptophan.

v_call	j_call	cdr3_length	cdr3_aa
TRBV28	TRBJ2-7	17	CASRPTLAGGGSYEQYF
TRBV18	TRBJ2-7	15	CASSPPHGIPYEQYF
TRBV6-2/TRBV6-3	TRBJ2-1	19	CASSSLLGGGISTYNEQFF
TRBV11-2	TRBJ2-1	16	CASSLYIAGGVNEQFF
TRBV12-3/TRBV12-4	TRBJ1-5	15	CASSLTQGGSQPQHF
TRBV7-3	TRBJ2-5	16	CASSLGSRTIQETQYF
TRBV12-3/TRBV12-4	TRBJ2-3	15	CASSPQATRTDTQYF
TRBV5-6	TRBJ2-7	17	CASVAEGATLSSYEQYF
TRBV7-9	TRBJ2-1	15	CASSNTGTGGNEQFF
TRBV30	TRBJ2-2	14	CAWSVGTRGGELFF
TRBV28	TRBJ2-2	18	CASSLWDLAGESTGELFF
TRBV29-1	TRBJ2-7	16	CSVEETLTSGTYEQYF
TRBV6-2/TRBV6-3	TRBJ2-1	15	CASHLMGLGYNEQFF
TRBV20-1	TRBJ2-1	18	CSASTSRPLEAGYNEQFF
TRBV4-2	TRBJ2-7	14	CASSQSFSDYEQYF
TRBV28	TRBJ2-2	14	CASINIEGSGELFF
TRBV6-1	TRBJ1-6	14	CASTSPGRNSPLHF
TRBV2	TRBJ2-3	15	CASSESSVTAGTQYF
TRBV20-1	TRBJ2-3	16	CSAIRAGGPRGDTQYF
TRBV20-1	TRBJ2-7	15	CSARGSGSSSYEQYF
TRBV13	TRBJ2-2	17	CASSPSAGGLNTGELFF
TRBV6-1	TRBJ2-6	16	CATDRAGESGANVLTF
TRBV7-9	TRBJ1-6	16	CASSFLTDRQDSPLHF
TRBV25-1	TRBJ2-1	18	CASSDLPAERSSYNEQFF
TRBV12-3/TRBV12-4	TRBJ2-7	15	CASSPKGQPSYEQYF
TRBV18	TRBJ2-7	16	CASSPLRQVPLDEQYF
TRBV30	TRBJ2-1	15	CAHVSRGRAYNEQFF
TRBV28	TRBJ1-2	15	CASSLEGGPNYGYTF
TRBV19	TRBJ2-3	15	CASSRASDLTDTQYF
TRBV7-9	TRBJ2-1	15	CASRSGTGYYNEQFF
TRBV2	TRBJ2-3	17	CASSERWKGIIRDTQYF
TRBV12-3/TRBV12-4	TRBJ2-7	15	CASSLQGSWSYEQYF
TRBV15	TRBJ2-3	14	CATSRADTADTQYF
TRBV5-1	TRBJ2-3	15	CASSQLPASGGTQYF
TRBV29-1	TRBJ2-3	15	CSAEGLATGTDTQYF
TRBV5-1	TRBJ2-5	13	CASSLEKGETQYF
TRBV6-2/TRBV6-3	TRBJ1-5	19	CASSYSYGTGGIGNQPQHF
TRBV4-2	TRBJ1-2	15	CASSQAGGMGYGYTF
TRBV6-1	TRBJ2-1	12	CASRVSGDEQFF
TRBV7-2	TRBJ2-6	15	CASSSTSAGANVLTF
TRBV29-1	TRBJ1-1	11	CSTQGFTEAFF
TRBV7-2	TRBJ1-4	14	CASSLHLGNEKLFF
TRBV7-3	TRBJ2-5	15	CASSLNPAPGETQYF
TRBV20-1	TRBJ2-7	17	CSARGGSGTYSTYEQYF
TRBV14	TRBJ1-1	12	CASSQPMSAAFF
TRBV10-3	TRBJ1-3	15	CAISENWNSGNTIYF
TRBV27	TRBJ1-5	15	CASSLFGDRNQPQHF
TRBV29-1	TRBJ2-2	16	CSVPAAPSLRTGELFF
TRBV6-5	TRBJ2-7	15	CASSYGQQGRGEQYF
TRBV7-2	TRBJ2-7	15	CASSRPGTGFYEQYF
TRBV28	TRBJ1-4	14	CASTPRVPNEKLFF
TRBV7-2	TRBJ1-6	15	CASRGRTGFNSPLHF